Following are 4 T cell receptor beta chains from one sample sequenced in a study of shared clonotypes between healthy human individuals. TCRdb keeps only in-frame clones here, not all; method: immunoSEQ multiplex PCR. The data contain nearly 1 million clones, roughly 72% of them singletons. Sequencing used memory CD4+ T cells sorted from blood. Indicated subset: CD45RA-negative fraction. Source of these receptors: a man aged 18 to 29 in good health.

This clone was counted a single time. V usage is TRBV19 and J usage is TRBJ2-5, with TRBD1 as a possible D gene (7 bases). Trimming took 3 bases from V and 5 from J, leaving 13 bases between them. This CDR3 comprises 14 residues. Per the germline V gene, CDR1 is LNHDA and CDR2 is SQIVND (reference sequence). In DNA form, the CDR3 reads TGTGCCAGTAGTATCCCAGGGGGGTGGGAGACCCAGTACTTC. It translates to CASSIPGGWETQYF.

The gene calls are TRBV30 and TRBJ2-3; D unclear. Trimming took 0 bases from V and 2 from J, leaving 6 bases between them. The germline V gene encodes CDR1 GTSNPN and CDR2 SVGIG (reference sequence). The CDR3 totals 13 residues. This chain's CDR3 is CAWSVRPTDTQYF. CDR3 DNA: TGTGCCTGGAGTGTACGACCCACAGATACGCAGTATTTT.

The CDR3, as DNA: TGTGCCAGTAGTGACCCCAGCCGGGGGGGATACGGCGAGCAGTACTTC. This sequence encodes CASSDPSRGGYGEQYF. The genes are TRBV19 and TRBJ2-7, with 8 bases aligning to TRBD2. Per the germline V gene, CDR1 is LNHDA and CDR2 is SQIVND (reference sequence). CDR3 length equals 16 residues. V gave up 5 bases and J gave up 6 bases; unmatched junction bases: 15.

The chain carries TRBV6-1 and TRBJ1-6; D is unclear. The germline CDR1 and CDR2 sequences are MNHNS and SASEGT. The CDR3 consists of 12 residues. The V end lost 7 bases, the J end lost 14 bases, and 15 bases lay between the germline ends. The CDR3 is CASMSDPGSLHF. In nucleotides, the CDR3 is TGTGCCAGCATGTCGGACCCTGGATCCCTCCACTTT.